This paragraph reports one T cell receptor beta chain. Antigen specificity is unknown. Clones were sequenced by immunoSEQ multiplex PCR, and TCRdb holds only the in-frame ones, with some missing. This table has about 110,000 clones, more than 75% appearing once. The data were obtained in a study of cytomegalovirus exposure and HLA in healthy donors. About the research overall: The approximately 120 validation repertoires were reported in a later analysis to have been generated on the same platform as the roughly 700 first-cohort repertoires. General observations from the study: Some TCR beta chains (roughly 150 of them) were listed as cytomegalovirus-associated.

The V gene lost 6 bases and the J gene lost 2 bases, with 17 bases spanning the gap. Per the germline V gene, CDR1 is SQVTM and CDR2 is ANQGSEA. The CDR3 spans 15 residues. Among the roughly 120 subjects of the validation cohort, separate from the approximately 670-subject first cohort, were the donors. J is TRBJ2-1 and V is TRBV29-1; TRBD2 is a possible D gene (6 bases). The sequenced material came from PBMCs. This sequence originates from a woman in her 30s in good health and CMV-seropositive. The CDR3 DNA reads TGCAGCGTGGACGGGACTCCTGGTCCCTACAATGAGCAGTTCTTC. Protein sequence: CSVDGTPGPYNEQFF.